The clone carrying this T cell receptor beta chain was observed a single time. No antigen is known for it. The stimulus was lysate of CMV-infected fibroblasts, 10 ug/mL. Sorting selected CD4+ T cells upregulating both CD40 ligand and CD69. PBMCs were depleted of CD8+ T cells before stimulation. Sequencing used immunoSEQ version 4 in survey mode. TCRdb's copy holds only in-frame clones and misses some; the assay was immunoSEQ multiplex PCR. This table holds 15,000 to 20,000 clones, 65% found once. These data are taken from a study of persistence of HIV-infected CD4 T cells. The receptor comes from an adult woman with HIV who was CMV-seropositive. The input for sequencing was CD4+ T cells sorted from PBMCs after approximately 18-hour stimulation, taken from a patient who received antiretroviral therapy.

The CDR3 loop reads CASSILGQNYEQYF. In DNA, the CDR3 is TGTGCCAGTAGTATCTTGGGACAGAACTACGAGCAGTACTTC. The chain joins TRBV19 to TRBJ2-7; TRBD1 matches at 7 bases. V dropped 3 bases and J dropped 3; count of bases not matched to a gene: 5. The CDR3 is 14 amino acids. In germline, CDR1 is LNHDA, CDR2 SQIVND (reference sequence). Based on the CDR3 plus reference TRBV19 and TRBJ2-7, the full variable domain is DGGITQSPKYLFRKEGQNVTLSCEQNLNHDAMYWYRQDPGQGLRLIYYSQIVNDFQKGDIAEGYSVSREKKESFPLTVTSAQKNPTAFYLCASSILGQNYEQYFGPGTRLTVT.